One sample yielded the 18 T cell receptor beta chains listed below, sequenced in a study of chemoradiotherapy in HPV16-positive cancers (dated by TCRdb to between 2021 and 2024). The library was obtained by the immunoSEQ multiplex PCR assay. Held by TCRdb, this immuneACCESS table contains in-frame sequences only and omits some clones. Under half of the omission traces to an unresolved V gene where checked; the cause of the rest is unknown. The sample contains 25,000 to 30,000 clones, 85% to 95% of them found a single time. The leading ten clones occupy about a sixth of the sample. The sequencing here drew on blood, taken from a patient who underwent chemoradiotherapy. The receptor source for this set is a human donor with HPV-associated anogenital cancer.

This chain joins TRBV9 and TRBJ2-2; D may be TRBD2 (5 bases). The CDR3 covers 15 residues. Germline V gene lookup returns CDR1 SGDLS and CDR2 YYNGEE. Trimming pared 6 bases from V and 0 bases from J, leaving 12 bases between. As DNA, the CDR3 is TGTGCCAGCACCCCCACGGGAACGAACACCGGGGAGCTGTTTTTT. It specifies CASTPTGTNTGELFF.

This chain links TRBV4-3 with TRBJ1-2, with D perhaps matching TRBD1 (5 bases). Germline-derived CDR1 and CDR2 are LGHNA and YSLEER. Trimming took off 1 base at V and 3 bases at J, with 9 bases between the two ends. This CDR3 contains 14 residues. CDR3 region: CASSQVRGDYGYTF. CDR3 DNA sequence: TGCGCCAGCAGCCAAGTAAGGGGCGACTATGGCTACACCTTC.

The chain couples TRBV15 to TRBJ1-1, with TRBD1 as a possible D gene (6 bases). The CDR3 contains 17 residues. Between the trimmed V and J ends, which lost 5 bases and 4 bases, there was a span of 23 bases. CDR1 and CDR2 from the germline V gene are LNHNV and YYDKDF (reference sequence). This CDR3 is CATSRGVVGGAGTEAFF. The CDR3 nucleotides are TGTGCCACCAGCCGCGGGGTGGTGGGGGGCGCGGGCACTGAAGCTTTCTTT.

This clone was seen only a few times. The chain uses TRBV6-5 and TRBJ2-1, with TRBD2 identical over 8 bases. After removal of 6 bases from V and 8 bases from J, the junction contained 3 bases not matched to a gene. CDR3 size: 12 residues. Germline V lookup: CDR1 MNHEY, CDR2 SVGAGI. CDR3 in amino acids: CASRAGAYEQFF. Here the CDR3 DNA reads TGTGCCAGCAGAGCGGGAGCCTATGAGCAGTTCTTC.

This chain connects TRBV29-1 to TRBJ2-7, with TRBD2 as a possible D gene (5 bases). The CDR3 contains 13 residues. CDR1 and CDR2 (germline): SQVTM, ANQGSEA. The ends were cut back, 6 bases at V and 0 bases at J, with 12 bases in the middle. In nucleotides, the CDR3 is TGCAGCGTCCGGACGGGGAGCTCCTACGAGCAGTACTTC. Translated: CSVRTGSSYEQYF.

The genes are TRBV7-9 and TRBJ2-7; no clear D. The V end was cut by 2 bases, the J end by 4 bases, with 6 bases between. The CDR3 is 12 amino acids. CDR1 is SEHNR and CDR2 is FQNEAQ in the germline V gene (reference sequence). The CDR3, as DNA: TGTGCCAGCAGCTTATCGCTGTACGAGCAGTACTTC. This sequence encodes CASSLSLYEQYF.

This chain links TRBV15 with TRBJ1-2; D uncertain. Germline loops: CDR1 LNHNV, CDR2 YYDKDF (reference sequence). The CDR3 spans 15 residues. V lost 2 bases and J lost 4, with 14 bases in between. CDR3 in amino acids: CATSRSSLGFYGYTF. The CDR3 nucleotides read TGTGCCACCAGCAGATCAAGTTTGGGATTCTATGGCTACACCTTC.

The chain uses TRBV7-2 and TRBJ2-2; no reliable D call. The CDR3 is made up of 15 amino acids. Per the germline V gene, CDR1 is SGHTA and CDR2 is FQGNSA. V lost 1 base, J lost 4 bases, and 10 bases lay in between. The CDR3 reads CASSLVGPSTGELFF. The DNA of the CDR3 is TGTGCCAGCAGCTTAGTCGGGCCCTCCACCGGGGAGCTGTTTTTT.

This chain connects TRBV2 to TRBJ2-2; D unclear. The V and J ends lost 3 bases and 9 bases respectively, with 5 bases between them. The CDR3 contains 11 residues. The germline V gene encodes CDR1 SNHLY and CDR2 FYNNEI. The CDR3 coding sequence is TGTGCCAGCAGTGATGTTAGGGAGCTGTTTTTT. Protein product: CASSDVRELFF.

The chain combines TRBV18 with TRBJ2-5, with 12 positions matching TRBD1. The J segment lost 6 bases and the V segment lost 3 bases, leaving 8 bases of the junction unmatched. Germline CDR1 is KGHSH and CDR2 is LQKENI. The CDR3 runs 16 residues. The DNA for the CDR3 is TGTGCCAGCTCACCCCCCGGGACAGGGGGCGAGAAGACCCAGTACTTC. As protein: CASSPPGTGGEKTQYF.

The chain couples TRBV7-2 to TRBJ2-6, with 11 positions matching TRBD1. Germline V gene sequence: CDR1 SGHTA, CDR2 FQGNSA. This CDR3 is 18 amino acids long. V was pared by 3 bases and J by 0 bases, with 4 bases of the junction left unmatched. The CDR3 loop reads CASSFRDRGSSGANVLTF. The CDR3 DNA follows: TGTGCCAGCAGCTTCCGGGACAGGGGGAGCTCTGGGGCCAACGTCCTGACTTTC.

The chain couples TRBV4-2 to TRBJ1-1; 8 nucleotides line up with TRBD1. The V gene's germline CDR1 is LGHNA and CDR2 YNFKEQ. The CDR3 has 15 residues. V lost 4 bases, J lost 4 bases, and 8 bases stayed unmatched. The CDR3 spells CASSLRPTGATEAFF. The CDR3 nucleotides are TGTGCCAGCAGCCTTCGTCCGACAGGGGCCACTGAAGCTTTCTTT.

The rearrangement links TRBV28 to TRBJ1-1; weak D call: TRBD1 (6 bases). The CDR3 runs 16 residues. V shed 5 bases and J shed 0 bases, with 16 bases lying between them. Germline V CDR1 and CDR2: MDHEN, SYDVKM. The CDR3 spells CASSRTSDSMNTEAFF. In DNA, the CDR3 is TGTGCCAGCAGTCGAACTTCGGACAGTATGAACACTGAAGCTTTCTTT.

CDR3 region: CASSQGGGEGYTF. The CDR3 bases are TGTGCCAGCAGCCAAGGGGGGGGTGAAGGCTACACCTTC. The gene calls are TRBV7-3 and TRBJ1-2; a possible D gene is TRBD1 (6 bases). Trimming removed 5 bases at V and 8 bases at J, with 15 bases between. This CDR3 comprises 13 residues. Germline CDR1 and CDR2: SGHTA and FQGTGA.

The rearrangement links TRBV12-5 to TRBJ2-1; the D gene is possibly TRBD1 (5 bases). Germline V CDR1 and CDR2: LGHNT, FRNRAP. Trimming pared 6 bases from V and 3 bases from J, leaving 12 bases between. The CDR3 consists of 14 residues. CDR3 nucleotides: TGTGCTAGTGGGCCTGGACACCGCTACAATGAGCAGTTCTTC. It codes for CASGPGHRYNEQFF.

The V and J genes are TRBV6-6 and TRBJ1-5; perhaps TRBD1 as D (5 bases). The length of the CDR3 is 14 residues. Per the germline V gene, CDR1 is MNHNY and CDR2 is SVGAGI (reference sequence). Trimming cost V 2 bases and J 1 base, with 6 bases left between them. The chain's CDR3 is CASSYDRSNQPQHF. The CDR3 DNA follows: TGTGCCAGCAGTTACGACAGAAGCAATCAGCCCCAGCATTTT.

The chain has TRBV27 and TRBJ2-7, with unresolved D. This CDR3 is 12 amino acids long. Germline assignment: CDR1 MNHEY and CDR2 SMNVEV (reference sequence). V was clipped by 5 bases and J by 5 bases, with 10 bases between them. The CDR3 nucleotides are TGTGCCAGCAGTATCTCAGGTCACGAGCAGTACTTC. It specifies CASSISGHEQYF.

This clone was seen just once. V and J are TRBV11-3 and TRBJ2-3; D may be TRBD1 (6 bases). The length of the CDR3 is 14 residues. Trimming took off 4 bases at V and 3 bases at J, with 11 bases between the two ends. Germline V CDR1 and CDR2: SGHNT, YENEEA. The CDR3 loop is CASSSKGTTDTQYF. CDR3 coding DNA: TGTGCCAGCAGCTCAAAAGGGACAACAGATACGCAGTATTTT.